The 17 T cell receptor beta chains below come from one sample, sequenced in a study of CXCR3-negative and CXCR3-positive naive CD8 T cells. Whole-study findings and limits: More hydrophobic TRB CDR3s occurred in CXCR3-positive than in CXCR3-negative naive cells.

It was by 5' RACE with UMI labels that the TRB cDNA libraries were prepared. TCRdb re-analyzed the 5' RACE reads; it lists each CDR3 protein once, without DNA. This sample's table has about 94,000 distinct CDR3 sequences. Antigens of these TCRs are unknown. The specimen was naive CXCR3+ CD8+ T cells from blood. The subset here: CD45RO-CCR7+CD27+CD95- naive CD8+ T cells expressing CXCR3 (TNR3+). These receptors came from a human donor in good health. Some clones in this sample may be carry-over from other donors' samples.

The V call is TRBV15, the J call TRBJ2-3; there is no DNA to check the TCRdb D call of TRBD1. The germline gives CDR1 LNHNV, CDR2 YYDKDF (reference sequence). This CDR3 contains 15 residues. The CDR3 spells CATSTTGTSTDTQYF.

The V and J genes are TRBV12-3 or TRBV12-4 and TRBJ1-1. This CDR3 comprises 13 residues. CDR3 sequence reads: CASSLISALEAFF.

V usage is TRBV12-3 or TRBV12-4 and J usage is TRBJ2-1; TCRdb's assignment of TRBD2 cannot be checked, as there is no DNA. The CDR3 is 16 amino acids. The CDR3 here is CASSYTGPSSYNEQFF.

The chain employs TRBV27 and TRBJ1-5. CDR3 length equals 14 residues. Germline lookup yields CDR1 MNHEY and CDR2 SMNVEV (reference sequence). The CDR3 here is CVSRIRVGNQPQHF.

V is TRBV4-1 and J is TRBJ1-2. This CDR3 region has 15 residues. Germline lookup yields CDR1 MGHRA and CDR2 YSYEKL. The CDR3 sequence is CASSQDQGEVYGYTF.

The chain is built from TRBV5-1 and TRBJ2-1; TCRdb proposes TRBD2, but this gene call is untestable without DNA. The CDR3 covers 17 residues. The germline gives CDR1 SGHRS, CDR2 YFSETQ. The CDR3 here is CASSTGLAESSYNEQFF.

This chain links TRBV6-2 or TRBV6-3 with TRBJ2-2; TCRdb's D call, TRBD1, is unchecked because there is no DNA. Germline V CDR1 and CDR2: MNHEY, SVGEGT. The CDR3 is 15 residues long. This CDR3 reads CARNRDRTNTGELFF.

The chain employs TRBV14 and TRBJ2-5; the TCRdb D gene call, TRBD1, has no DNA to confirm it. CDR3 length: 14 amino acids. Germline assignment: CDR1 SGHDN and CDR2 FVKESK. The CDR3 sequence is CASSLWQGQETQYF.

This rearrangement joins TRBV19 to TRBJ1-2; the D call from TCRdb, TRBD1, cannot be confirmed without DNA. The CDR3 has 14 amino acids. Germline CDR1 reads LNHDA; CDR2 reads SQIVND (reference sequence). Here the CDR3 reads CASSADTSNYGYTF. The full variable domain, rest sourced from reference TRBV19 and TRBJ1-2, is DGGITQSPKYLFRKEGQNVTLSCEQNLNHDAMYWYRQDPGQGLRLIYYSQIVNDFQKGDIAEGYSVSREKKESFPLTVTSAQKNPTAFYLCASSADTSNYGYTFGSGTRLTVV.

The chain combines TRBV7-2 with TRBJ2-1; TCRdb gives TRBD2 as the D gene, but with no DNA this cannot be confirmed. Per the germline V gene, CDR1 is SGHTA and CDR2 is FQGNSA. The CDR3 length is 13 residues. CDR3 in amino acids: CASSPSPSDEQFF.

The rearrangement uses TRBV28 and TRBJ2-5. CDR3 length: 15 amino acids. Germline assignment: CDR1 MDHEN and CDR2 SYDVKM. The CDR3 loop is CASRASIGDQETQYF.

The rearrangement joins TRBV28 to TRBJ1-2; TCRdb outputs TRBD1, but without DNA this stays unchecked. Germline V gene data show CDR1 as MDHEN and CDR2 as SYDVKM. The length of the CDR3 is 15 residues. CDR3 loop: CASSFRDRSNYGYTF.

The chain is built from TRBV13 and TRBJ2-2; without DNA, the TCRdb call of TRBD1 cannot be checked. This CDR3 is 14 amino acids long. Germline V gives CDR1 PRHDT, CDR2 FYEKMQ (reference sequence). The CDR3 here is CASSFWGPPGELFF.

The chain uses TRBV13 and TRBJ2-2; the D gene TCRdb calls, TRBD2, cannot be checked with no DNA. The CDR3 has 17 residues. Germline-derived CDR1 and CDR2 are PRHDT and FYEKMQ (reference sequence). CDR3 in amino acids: CASSPRGLAGVTGELFF.

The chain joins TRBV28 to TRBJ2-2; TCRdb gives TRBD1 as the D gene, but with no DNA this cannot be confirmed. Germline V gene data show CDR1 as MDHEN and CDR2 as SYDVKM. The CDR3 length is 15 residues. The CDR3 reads CASSPLPGVPGELFF.

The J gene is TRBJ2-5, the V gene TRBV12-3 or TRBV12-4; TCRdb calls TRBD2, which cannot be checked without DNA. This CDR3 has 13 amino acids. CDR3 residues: CASRPGLEETQYF.

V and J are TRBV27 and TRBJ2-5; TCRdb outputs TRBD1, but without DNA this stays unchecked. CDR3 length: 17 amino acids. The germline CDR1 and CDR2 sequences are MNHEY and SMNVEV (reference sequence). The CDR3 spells CASSFLSPRQGQETQYF.